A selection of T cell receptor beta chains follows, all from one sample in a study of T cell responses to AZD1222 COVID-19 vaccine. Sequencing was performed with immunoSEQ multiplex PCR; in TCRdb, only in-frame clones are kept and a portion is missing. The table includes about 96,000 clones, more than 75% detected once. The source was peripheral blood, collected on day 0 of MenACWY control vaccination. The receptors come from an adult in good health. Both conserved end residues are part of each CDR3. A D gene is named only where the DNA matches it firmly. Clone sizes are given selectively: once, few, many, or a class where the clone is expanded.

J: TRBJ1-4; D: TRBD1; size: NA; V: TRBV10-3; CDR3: CAISRQGGEKLFF; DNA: TGTGCCATAAGTAGACAGGGGGGTGAAAAACTGTTTTTT
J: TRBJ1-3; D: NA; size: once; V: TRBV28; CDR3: CASRERNTIYF; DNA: TGTGCCAGCAGGGAACGAAACACCATATATTTT
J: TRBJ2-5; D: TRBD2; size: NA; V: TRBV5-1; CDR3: CASSLDTSGGMTQYF; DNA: TGCGCCAGCAGCTTGGACACTAGCGGGGGAATGACCCAGTACTTC
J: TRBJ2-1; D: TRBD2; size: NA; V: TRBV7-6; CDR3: CASSLSGSVDNEQFF; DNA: TGTGCCAGCAGCCTTAGCGGGAGCGTAGACAATGAGCAGTTCTTC
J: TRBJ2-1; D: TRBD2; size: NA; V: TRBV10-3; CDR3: CATKTSGIYNEQFF; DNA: TGTGCCACAAAAACTAGCGGGATCTACAATGAGCAGTTCTTC
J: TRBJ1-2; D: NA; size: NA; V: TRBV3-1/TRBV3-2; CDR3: CATPAGGGNYGYTF; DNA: TGTGCCACCCCGGCCGGGGGGGGTAACTATGGCTACACCTTC
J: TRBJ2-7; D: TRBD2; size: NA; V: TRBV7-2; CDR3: CASSLGPSGLYEQYF; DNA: TGTGCCAGCAGCTTAGGCCCTAGCGGACTCTACGAGCAGTACTTC
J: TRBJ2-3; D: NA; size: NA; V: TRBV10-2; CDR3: CASRGRGIGTDTQYF; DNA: TGCGCCAGCAGGGGGCGGGGTATCGGCACAGATACGCAGTATTTT
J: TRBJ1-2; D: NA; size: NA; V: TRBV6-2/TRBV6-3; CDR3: CASSYSRDYTF; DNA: TGTGCCAGCAGTTACTCCCGGGACTACACCTTC
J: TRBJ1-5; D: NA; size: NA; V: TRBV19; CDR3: CASSVRVLTVSNQPQHF; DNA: TGTGCCAGTAGTGTAAGGGTCCTGACGGTAAGCAATCAGCCCCAGCATTTT
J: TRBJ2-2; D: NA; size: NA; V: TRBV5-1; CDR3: CASSYTGELFF; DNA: TGCGCCAGCAGCTATACGGGGGAGCTGTTTTTT
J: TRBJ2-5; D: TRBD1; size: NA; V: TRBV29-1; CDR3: CSIEGARETQYF; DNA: TGCAGCATCGAGGGGGCTCGGGAGACCCAGTACTTC
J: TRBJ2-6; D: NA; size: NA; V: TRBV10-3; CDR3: CAISESAASGANVLTF; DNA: TGTGCCATCAGTGAGTCAGCCGCCTCTGGGGCCAACGTCCTGACTTTC
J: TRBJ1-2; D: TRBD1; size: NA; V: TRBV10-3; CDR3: CAISRETGAGGYTF; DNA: TGTGCCATCAGCAGAGAGACAGGGGCGGGAGGCTACACCTTC
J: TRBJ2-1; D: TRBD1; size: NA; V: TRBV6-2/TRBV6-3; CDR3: CASSPGQGIDEQFF; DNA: TGTGCCAGCAGCCCGGGACAGGGGATCGATGAGCAGTTCTTC
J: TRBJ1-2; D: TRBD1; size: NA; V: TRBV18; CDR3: CASSPGQNLYGYTF; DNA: TGTGCCAGCTCACCGGGACAGAACCTCTATGGCTACACCTTC
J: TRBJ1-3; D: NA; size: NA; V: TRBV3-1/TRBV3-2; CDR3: CASSQEGAGNTIYF; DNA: TGTGCCAGCAGCCAAGAAGGGGCCGGAAACACCATATATTTT
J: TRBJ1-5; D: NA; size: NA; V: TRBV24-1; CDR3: CATSDRGTNQPQHF; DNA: TGTGCCACCAGTGATCGAGGGACGAATCAGCCCCAGCATTTT
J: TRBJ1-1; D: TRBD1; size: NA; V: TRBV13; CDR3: CASSVGQGNTEAFF; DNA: TGTGCCAGCAGCGTCGGACAGGGGAACACTGAAGCTTTCTTT
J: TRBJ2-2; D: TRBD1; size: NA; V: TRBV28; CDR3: CASSPGTGFPGELFF; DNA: TGTGCCAGCAGTCCCGGGACAGGGTTCCCCGGGGAGCTGTTTTTT